This T cell receptor beta chain was identified in a study of T cells in Graves' hyperthyroidism and ophthalmopathy. Study background: The initial diagnosis was the point when peripheral blood was collected, ahead of any treatment.

TCR beta CDR3 regions were amplified from RNA. HTBI primers drove first-round RT-PCR of the TCR CDR3. TCRdb re-derived calls from the multiplex PCR reads in MiXCR, one entry per CDR3 protein. The table lists about 270,000 distinct CDR3 sequences, 22% of them singletons, with 50% to 75% in the top ten. There are 17 residues in the CDR3. V dropped 4 bases and J dropped 6; count of bases not matched to a gene: 10. CDR1 is SGHAT, CDR2 FQNNGV, per germline. This receptor was identified in a man younger than 45 with Graves' ophthalmopathy. Sequencing used blood. This sequence joins TRBV11-2 and TRBJ2-1, with TRBD2 matching over 12 bases. The CDR3 sequence is CASSSRLAGGPGNEQFF. Here the CDR3 DNA reads TGTGCCAGCAGCTCCCGGCTAGCGGGAGGGCCCGGCAATGAGCAGTTCTTC.